This T cell receptor (beta chain) comes out of a study of CD8 T cells in Susac syndrome. About the study: Treatment at blood withdrawal was none, corticosteroids, or intravenous immunoglobulin alone in Susac syndrome patients.

The germline V gene encodes CDR1 SGDLS and CDR2 YYNGEE. With 3 bases clipped from V and 5 bases from J, the junction kept 12 bases outside the gene matches. This CDR3 spans 17 amino acids. When the RNA was reverse transcribed, random hexamers were used with an input of roughly 0.45 to 1 ug. A single record per CDR3 protein comes from TCRdb applying MiXCR to the immunoSEQ multiplex PCR reads. Here the sample spans 180,000 or so distinct CDR3 sequences, just under 95% being singletons. The J gene is TRBJ1-5, the V gene TRBV9, with TRBD1 identical over 9 bases. The sequence came from a human donor with Susac syndrome. Material: CD4+ T cells from PBMCs. CDR3 region: CASSASSGTGMDQPQHF. CDR3 DNA: TGTGCCAGCAGCGCTTCTTCCGGGACAGGGATGGATCAGCCCCAGCATTTT.